These 20 T cell receptor beta chains came from one sample sequenced in a study of control samples from healthy donors and cancer patients. The method was immunoSEQ multiplex PCR; TCRdb's version includes in-frame clones alone and lacks a portion of them. This table holds approximately 160,000 clones, 75% to 95% found once. Material for sequencing was blood. All receptors come from a middle-aged woman in good health.

CDR3: CARYRGDGYGYTF. The CDR3 bases are TGTGCCCGATACAGGGGGGACGGCTATGGCTACACCTTC. The chain recombines TRBV30 with TRBJ1-2, with 8 bases fitting TRBD1. Trimming cost V 8 bases and J 4 bases; bases outside gene matches: 9. In germline, CDR1 is GTSNPN, CDR2 SVGIG (reference sequence). The CDR3 spans 13 residues.

This chain connects TRBV19 to TRBJ2-1, with 11 bases matching TRBD1. The CDR3 spans 15 residues. CDR1 LNHDA and CDR2 SQIVND come from the germline V gene (reference sequence). Losses at the gene ends were 5 bases for V and 7 bases for J; bases not matched to a gene: 7. CDR3 region: CASSAGDRGSNEQFF. In nucleotides, the CDR3 is TGTGCCAGTAGTGCGGGGGACAGGGGGTCTAATGAGCAGTTCTTC.

This chain connects TRBV4-1 to TRBJ2-5; D remains ambiguous. CDR1 MGHRA and CDR2 YSYEKL come from the germline V gene. Trimming left V 7 bases short and J 9 bases short, with 24 bases between. CDR3 length: 15 amino acids. The CDR3 DNA reads as TGCGCCAGCACTGCTGATGCGGAAGCCAGGTTGGCCCAGTACTTC. Translated: CASTADAEARLAQYF.

J is TRBJ1-3 and V is TRBV10-3; 10 nucleotides line up with TRBD1. Germline V gene sequence: CDR1 ENHRY, CDR2 SYGVKD. Trimming cost V 11 bases and J 4 bases; bases outside gene matches: 8. This CDR3 contains 14 residues. The CDR3 bases are TGTGCCGCTTCTGACAGGGGGCAAGGAAACACCATATATTTT. As protein: CAASDRGQGNTIYF.

The chain has TRBV11-2 and TRBJ1-1; 7 positions match TRBD1. Germline CDR1 reads SGHAT; CDR2 reads FQNNGV. The CDR3 runs to 15 residues. V gave up 4 bases and J gave up 1 base; unmatched junction bases: 6. In DNA, the CDR3 is TGTGCCAGCAGCTGGCCCAACAGGGGGAACACTGAAGCTTTCTTT. This codes for CASSWPNRGNTEAFF.

The chain couples TRBV25-1 to TRBJ1-4; a possible D gene is TRBD1 (6 bases). Trimming took off 3 bases at V and 6 bases at J, with 8 bases between the two ends. In germline, CDR1 is MGHDK, CDR2 SYGVNS. The CDR3 is 13 amino acids. Here the CDR3 DNA reads TGTGCCAGCAGTGACAGGACAGATGAAAAACTGTTTTTT. It is translated as CASSDRTDEKLFF.

The chain carries TRBV12-5 and TRBJ1-6; no clear D. CDR3 length: 16 amino acids. V gave up 3 bases and J gave up 5 bases, with 14 bases separating them. Germline CDR1 LGHNT, CDR2 FRNRAP. The CDR3 loop is CASGFGGERHNSPLHF. CDR3 sequence (DNA): TGTGCTAGTGGTTTTGGTGGGGAACGACATAATTCACCCCTCCACTTT.

The gene calls are TRBV5-1 and TRBJ1-5; D is ambiguous. Looked up from germline, CDR1 is SGHRS and CDR2 is YFSETQ. The CDR3 runs to 15 residues. Trimming pared 1 base from V and 6 bases from J, leaving 14 bases between. The CDR3: CASSLIGSPGQPQHF. The CDR3 nucleotides read TGCGCCAGCAGCTTGATAGGCAGCCCGGGTCAGCCCCAGCATTTT.

This sequence joins TRBV11-2 and TRBJ2-7; D is ambiguous. The CDR3 sequence is 12 residues long. V gave up 5 bases and J gave up 5 bases, with 10 bases separating them. Germline V gene data show CDR1 as SGHAT and CDR2 as FQNNGV. CDR3 amino acids: CASSLGWNEQYF. CDR3 sequence (DNA): TGTGCCAGCAGCCTTGGGTGGAACGAGCAGTACTTC.

This clone was seen a single time. This chain links TRBV6-5 with TRBJ2-1, with 7 bases aligning to TRBD1. The CDR3 is 15 amino acids. Germline CDR1 is MNHEY and CDR2 is SVGAGI. V trimming: 5 bases; J trimming: 1 base; junction bases outside the gene matches: 5. As DNA, the CDR3 is TGTGCCAGCAGTCCGGACAGGTGGTCCTACAATGAGCAGTTCTTC. It translates to CASSPDRWSYNEQFF.

The chain combines TRBV27 with TRBJ1-2; 9 positions match TRBD1. Germline CDR1 reads MNHEY; CDR2 reads SMNVEV (reference sequence). Trimming cost V 2 bases and J 7 bases; bases outside gene matches: 8. This CDR3 is built from 15 residues. The CDR3 region has the DNA TGTGCCAGCAGTTTAAAACGGGACAGGGATTCTGGCTACACCTTC. It specifies CASSLKRDRDSGYTF.

The rearrangement joins TRBV5-1 to TRBJ1-1; the D is unclear. The V gene lost 3 bases and the J gene lost 1 base, with 13 bases spanning the gap. CDR3 length: 15 amino acids. CDR1 is SGHRS and CDR2 is YFSETQ in the germline V gene. This CDR3 reads CASSWAGEANTEAFF. In DNA form, the CDR3 reads TGCGCCAGCAGCTGGGCCGGGGAAGCGAACACTGAAGCTTTCTTT.

This clone was seen just once. The chain couples TRBV7-9 to TRBJ2-7; TRBD2 matches 11 bases. The germline gives CDR1 SEHNR, CDR2 FQNEAQ (reference sequence). Trimming at V came to 2 bases and at J to 2 bases, leaving 5 bases not matched to a gene. The CDR3 contains 16 residues. This chain's CDR3 is CASSLIVAGGPYEQYF. The CDR3 DNA follows: TGTGCCAGCAGCTTAATTGTAGCGGGGGGGCCCTACGAGCAGTACTTC. The full variable domain, completed using reference TRBV7-9 and TRBJ2-7, is DTGVSQNPRHKITKRGQNVTFRCDPISEHNRLYWYRQTLGQGPEFLTYFQNEAQLEKSRLLSDRFSAERPKGSFSTLEIQRTEQGDSAMYLCASSLIVAGGPYEQYFGPGTRLTVT.

The CDR3 spells CAIHPGRGNTGELFF. CDR3 nucleotide sequence: TGTGCCATCCACCCCGGGCGGGGGAACACCGGGGAGCTGTTTTTT. The V call is TRBV7-7, the J call TRBJ2-2, with D possibly TRBD2 on 6 matching bases. Germline V gives CDR1 SSHAT, CDR2 FNYEAQ (reference sequence). This CDR3 is 15 amino acids long. V was pared by 10 bases and J by 1 base, with 16 bases between. The whole variable domain, filled in from reference TRBV7-7 and TRBJ2-2, reads GAGVSQSPRYKVTKRGQDVTLRCDPISSHATLYWYQQALGQGPEFLTYFNYEAQPDKSGLPSDRFSAERPEGSISTLTIQRTEQRDSAMYRCAIHPGRGNTGELFFGEGSRLTVL.

This chain links TRBV10-3 with TRBJ1-5; D is unclear. CDR3 length equals 15 residues. The V gene lost 0 bases and the J gene lost 0 bases, with 6 bases spanning the gap. Germline CDR1 and CDR2: ENHRY and SYGVKD. CDR3 bases: TGTGCCATCAGTGAGTCGGGCAGTAGCAATCAGCCCCAGCATTTT. Translation gives CAISESGSSNQPQHF.

This chain uses TRBV11-2 with TRBJ2-1; D tentatively fits TRBD1 or TRBD2 (7 bases each). The CDR3 sequence is 15 residues long. V was clipped by 2 bases and J by 7 bases, with 15 bases between them. In germline, CDR1 is SGHAT, CDR2 FQNNGV. CDR3 in DNA: TGTGCCAGCAGCTTACGATCAGGGGGAGGGAATGAGCAGTTCTTC. As protein: CASSLRSGGGNEQFF.

J is TRBJ2-1 and V is TRBV4-1, with 10 bases that match TRBD2. Germline trimming cut 4 bases from V and 7 bases from J; bases unmatched to any gene: 7. The germline gives CDR1 MGHRA, CDR2 YSYEKL. This CDR3 has 15 residues. CDR3: CASSPAGGGINEQFF. Here the CDR3 DNA reads TGCGCCAGCAGCCCAGCGGGGGGGGGTATTAATGAGCAGTTCTTC.

V usage is TRBV5-1 and J usage is TRBJ2-7; TRBD1 matches at 9 bases. Trimming cost V 4 bases and J 6 bases; bases outside gene matches: 8. CDR1 and CDR2 (germline): SGHRS, YFSETQ. CDR3 length: 14 residues. The chain's CDR3 is CASSPDRGPLEQYF. In DNA form, the CDR3 reads TGCGCCAGCAGCCCGGACAGGGGACCCCTCGAGCAGTACTTC.

This clone was counted a few times. The chain links TRBV5-1 to TRBJ2-1; D may match TRBD1 or TRBD2 (5 bases each). The CDR3 is 13 amino acids. Between the trimmed V and J ends, which lost 1 base and 8 bases, there was a span of 10 bases. In germline, CDR1 is SGHRS, CDR2 YFSETQ. CDR3 amino acids: CASSLFLGDEQFF. In nucleotides, the CDR3 is TGCGCCAGCAGCTTGTTTTTGGGGGATGAGCAGTTCTTC.

CDR3: CASSLGGVGETQYF. In DNA, the CDR3 is TGCGCCAGCAGCTTGGGAGGGGTAGGGGAGACCCAGTACTTC. The chain is built from TRBV5-1 and TRBJ2-5; tentatively, D is TRBD1 or TRBD2 (5 bases each). This CDR3 has 14 amino acids. V was clipped by 0 bases and J by 5 bases, with 11 bases between them. Germline CDR1 and CDR2: SGHRS and YFSETQ.